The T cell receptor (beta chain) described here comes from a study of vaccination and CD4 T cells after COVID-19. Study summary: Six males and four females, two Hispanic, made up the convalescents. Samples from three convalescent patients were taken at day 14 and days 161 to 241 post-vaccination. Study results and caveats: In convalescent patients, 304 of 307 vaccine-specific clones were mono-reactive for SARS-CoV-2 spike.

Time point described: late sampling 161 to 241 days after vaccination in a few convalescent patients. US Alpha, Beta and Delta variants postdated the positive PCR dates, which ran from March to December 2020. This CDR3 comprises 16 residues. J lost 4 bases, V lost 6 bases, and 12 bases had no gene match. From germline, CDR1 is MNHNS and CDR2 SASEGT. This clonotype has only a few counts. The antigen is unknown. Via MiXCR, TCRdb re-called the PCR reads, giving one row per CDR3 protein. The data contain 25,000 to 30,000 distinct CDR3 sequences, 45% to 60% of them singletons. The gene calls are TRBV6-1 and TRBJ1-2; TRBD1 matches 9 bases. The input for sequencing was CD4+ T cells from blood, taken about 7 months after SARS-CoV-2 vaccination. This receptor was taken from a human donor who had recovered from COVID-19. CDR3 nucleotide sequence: TGTGCCAGCAGGGCCGGGACAGGGTCCCCGAGCTATGGCTACACCTTC. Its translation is CASRAGTGSPSYGYTF.